This is a list of T cell receptor beta chains from one sample in a study of blood T cells in healthy people across ages. MiXCR was run by TCRdb on the 5' RACE reads, yielding one entry per CDR3 protein. Of roughly 1,100,000 distinct CDR3 sequences listed, under 30% were seen once; the top ten hold approximately 0.75%. The same sample was also studied in work on T cells of mothers and their children.

Input material: blood. The receptors here all came from a girl aged 2 to 10 in good health. Both conserved end residues are part of each CDR3. A D gene is named only where the DNA matches it firmly. Expanded clones are given a class, and other clones once, few, many or no size at all.

V gene	D gene	clone size	J gene	CDR3 protein	CDR3 DNA
TRBV2	TRBD2	.	TRBJ2-7	CASGRLAGAGEQYF	TGTGCCAGCGGGAGACTAGCGGGAGCGGGAGAGCAGTACTTC
TRBV20-1	TRBD2	few	TRBJ2-5	CSARKTSGTSGETQYF	TGCAGTGCTAGAAAGACTAGCGGGACCAGTGGGGAGACCCAGTACTTC
TRBV6-6	.	few	TRBJ2-5	CASSTSRGWKETQYF	TGTGCCAGCAGTACCTCCCGGGGGTGGAAAGAGACCCAGTACTTC
TRBV7-9	TRBD2	many	TRBJ2-5	CASSPTSGEETQYF	TGTGCCAGCAGTCCGACTAGCGGGGAAGAGACCCAGTACTTC
TRBV29-1	.	few	TRBJ2-1	CSVRASSYNEQFF	TGCAGCGTTCGCGCCAGCTCCTACAATGAGCAGTTCTTC
TRBV6-1	TRBD1	few	TRBJ2-5	CASRVTGEETQYF	TGTGCCAGCAGGGTTACAGGGGAAGAGACCCAGTACTTC
TRBV12-3/TRBV12-4	TRBD2	few	TRBJ2-5	CASSLIGTSGQETQYF	TGTGCCAGCAGTTTAATTGGGACTAGCGGCCAAGAGACCCAGTACTTC
TRBV7-6	TRBD1	.	TRBJ2-7	CASREGQGSMEQYF	TGTGCCAGCAGGGAGGGACAGGGGAGTATGGAGCAGTACTTC
TRBV15	.	.	TRBJ2-1	CATSRVGVFDEQFF	TGTGCCACCAGCAGAGTAGGAGTTTTCGATGAGCAGTTCTTC
TRBV6-6	.	.	TRBJ1-2	CAIRGGAYYGYTF	TGTGCCATCCGAGGGGGGGCATACTATGGCTACACCTTC
TRBV29-1	TRBD1	few	TRBJ2-7	CSVRTGETYEQYF	TGCAGCGTTAGGACAGGGGAAACCTACGAGCAGTACTTC
TRBV29-1	TRBD2	.	TRBJ2-7	CSVEEAGSSYEQYF	TGCAGCGTTGAAGAAGCGGGGAGCTCCTACGAGCAGTACTTC
TRBV29-1	.	many	TRBJ1-1	CSAKYTEAFF	TGCAGCGCGAAGTACACTGAAGCTTTCTTT
TRBV27	.	.	TRBJ2-3	CASSSTTYTDTQYF	TGTGCCAGCAGTTCCACGACTTACACAGATACGCAGTATTTT
TRBV29-1	.	.	TRBJ2-4	CSVEQEGWKNIQYF	TGCAGCGTTGAGCAGGAGGGTTGGAAAAACATTCAGTACTTC
TRBV7-3	.	few	TRBJ2-3	CASSSNSQKLDTQYF	TGTGCCAGCAGCTCAAACTCACAGAAGTTGGATACGCAGTATTTT
TRBV9	.	few	TRBJ1-4	CASSARQSRNEKLFF	TGTGCCAGCAGCGCTCGACAGAGCCGTAATGAAAAACTGTTTTTT
TRBV2	.	.	TRBJ2-1	CASSKRGINEQFF	TGTGCCAGCAGTAAAAGGGGGATAAATGAGCAGTTCTTC
TRBV6-5	.	.	TRBJ1-6	CASSPGLPSSPLHF	TGTGCCAGCAGCCCGGGACTTCCCTCATCACCCCTCCACTTT
TRBV5-6	.	few	TRBJ1-2	CASSLGGTRNYGYTF	TGTGCCAGCAGCCTGGGCGGCACCAGAAACTATGGCTACACCTTC
TRBV7-2	.	.	TRBJ1-1	CASSSFETFLPEAFF	TGTGCCAGCAGCTCATTCGAGACTTTTTTGCCCGAAGCTTTCTTT
TRBV5-5	.	.	TRBJ1-6	CASSLTSGTSNSPLHF	TGTGCCAGCAGCTTAACTTCCGGGACCTCCAATTCACCCCTCCACTTT
TRBV7-3	.	.	TRBJ2-4	CASSLSPTVENIQYF	TGTGCCAGCAGCTTAAGTCCGACAGTAGAAAACATTCAGTACTTC